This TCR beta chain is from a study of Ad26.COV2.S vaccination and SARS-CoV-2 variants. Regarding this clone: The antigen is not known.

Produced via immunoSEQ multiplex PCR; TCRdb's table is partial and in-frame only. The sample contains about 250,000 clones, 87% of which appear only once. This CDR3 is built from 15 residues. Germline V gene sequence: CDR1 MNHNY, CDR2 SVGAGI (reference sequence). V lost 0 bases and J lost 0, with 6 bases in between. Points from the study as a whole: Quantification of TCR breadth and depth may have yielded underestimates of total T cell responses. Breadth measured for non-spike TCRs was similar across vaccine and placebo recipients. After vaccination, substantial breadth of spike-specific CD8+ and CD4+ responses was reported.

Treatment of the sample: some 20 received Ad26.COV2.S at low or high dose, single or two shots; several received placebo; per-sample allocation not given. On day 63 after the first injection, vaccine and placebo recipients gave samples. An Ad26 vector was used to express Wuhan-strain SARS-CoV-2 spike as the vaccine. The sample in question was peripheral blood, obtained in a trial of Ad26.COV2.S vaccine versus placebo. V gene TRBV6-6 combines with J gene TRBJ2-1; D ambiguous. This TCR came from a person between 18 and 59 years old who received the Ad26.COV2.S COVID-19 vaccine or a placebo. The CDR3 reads CASSYSGSSYNEQFF. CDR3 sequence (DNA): TGTGCCAGCAGTTACTCGGGCAGCTCCTACAATGAGCAGTTCTTC.